This T cell receptor beta chain comes out of a study of vaccination effects on CD4 cells after COVID-19. General study findings and limits: After vaccination of healthy people, only 1 of 255 vaccine-induced clones cross-reacted with common cold coronaviruses. There was marked clonal contraction among infection- and vaccine-induced clones late after vaccination.

Remarks on this clone: As yet, its antigen is unknown.

Ahead of sequencing, the ViraFEST assay grew antigen-specific CD4+ T cells using viral peptide pools. The authors isolated CD4+ T cells after 9 to 10 days of culture. The healthy vaccine recipients, who had no prior SARS-CoV-2 infection, showed negative nucleocapsid antibodies. Sequenced by immunoSEQ multiplex PCR; TCRdb stores in-frame clones only, minus some. Seen here are approximately 30,000 clones, roughly 62% observed once, and the top ten hold approximately 27%. The CDR3 totals 14 residues. Germline loops: CDR1 LNHDA, CDR2 SQIVND (reference sequence). V dropped 6 bases and J dropped 3 bases, with 11 bases sitting between them.

This sequence joins TRBV19 and TRBJ2-2; maybe TRBD1 (6 bases). This material consisted of CD4+ T cells from PBMCs cultured with HCoV-229E spike peptides, taken before COVID-19 vaccination. The origin of this receptor is a human donor who received a COVID-19 vaccine. CDR3: CASSSPGDTGELFF. The CDR3 DNA reads TGTGCCAGTAGCTCCCCAGGGGACACCGGGGAGCTGTTTTTT.